This T cell receptor beta chain appears in the sequencing data of a study of cytotoxic CD8 clonotypes in ibrutinib-treated CLL. Study-level points and caveats: In sustained-remission versus progressing patients, sampling times differed. The study found clonality rose at ibrutinib response, then fell toward baseline at progression.

On this clone itself: Its target is unknown.

TCRdb's copy holds only in-frame clones and misses some; the assay was immunoSEQ multiplex PCR. This sample carries approximately 190,000 clones, just under 80% of them seen once, and the ten largest clones take approximately 10%. Library input was approximately 2.1 micrograms of DNA from cryopreserved PBMCs. This CDR3 has 14 amino acids. Trimming cost V 2 bases and J 6 bases, with 15 bases left between them. CDR1 is SGHNT, CDR2 YYREEE, per germline (reference sequence). The clonotype comes from a human donor with chronic lymphocytic leukemia. Here the sequenced sample was PBMCs, taken after 12 months of ibrutinib treatment. V and J are TRBV5-4 and TRBJ2-7; D is unresolved. The CDR3 bases are TGTGCCAGCAGCTTTGGCGCGTTTAAGGGCGAGCAGTACTTC. This gives the protein CASSFGAFKGEQYF. The complete variable domain, with remaining parts taken from reference TRBV5-4 and TRBJ2-7, reads ETGVTQSPTHLIKTRGQQVTLRCSSQSGHNTVSWYQQALGQGPQFIFQYYREEENGRGNFPPRFSGLQFPNYSSELNVNALELDDSALYLCASSFGAFKGEQYFGPGTRLTVT.